This T cell receptor (beta chain) was captured in a study of OX40 agonist ivuxolimab in advanced cancers. About the research overall: Participants averaged approximately 61 years of age (range roughly 20 to 90) and were 82.7% male.

The CDR3 consists of 15 residues. Trimming pared 2 bases from V and 0 bases from J, leaving 8 bases between. CDR1 LNHDA and CDR2 SQIVND come from the germline V gene (reference sequence). TCRdb's table, derived via immunoSEQ multiplex PCR, lists solely in-frame clones and lacks some. Here the sample spans some 38,000 clones, 92% being singletons. The chain combines TRBV19 with TRBJ1-5; unclear D gene. The source was CD4+ or CD8+ T cells sorted from blood, collected in a trial of the OX40 agonist ivuxolimab. This receptor was identified in an adult with an advanced solid tumor such as melanoma, head and neck, liver or kidney cancer. CDR3 nucleotides: TGTGCCAGTAGTATATGGGGTTATAGCAATCAGCCCCAGCATTTT. Translating it yields CASSIWGYSNQPQHF.